The 17 T cell receptor beta chains below were found in one sample sequenced in a study of regulatory T cells in long-lasting Graves disease. Building of the TCR beta libraries involved iRepertoire HTBI primers and Arm-PCR of CDR3 regions. TCRdb reprocessed the multiplex PCR reads via MiXCR and lists one record per CDR3 protein. The table includes 310,000 or so distinct CDR3 sequences, around a fifth detected once. Documented time point: persistent/refractory GD, antithyroid drugs over 5 years with positive TRAb. RNA isolated from PBMCs was used to make the TCR library. Sequenced material: peripheral blood mononuclear cells (PBMCs), taken when the disease was refractory, from a patient treated with antithyroid drugs. The receptors come from a female donor with Graves disease.

This clonotype was recorded a few times. This chain connects TRBV11-2 to TRBJ2-1, with D uncertain. CDR1 and CDR2 (germline): SGHAT, FQNNGV. Trimming cost V 6 bases and J 0 bases, with 12 bases left between them. The CDR3 covers 15 residues. The chain's CDR3 is CASSLHQSSYNEQFF. The CDR3 DNA reads as TGTGCCAGCAGTTTACACCAGAGCTCCTACAATGAGCAGTTCTTC.

This clonotype has just a few counts. The V and J genes are TRBV5-1 and TRBJ2-7; weak D call: TRBD2 (6 bases). Germline CDR1 and CDR2: SGHRS and YFSETQ. There are 14 residues in the CDR3. V was cut by 2 bases and J by 3 bases, with 12 bases left in between. DNA of the CDR3: TGCGCCAGCAGCTTAGGACTAACCAACTACGAGCAGTACTTC. Translated: CASSLGLTNYEQYF.

This clonotype came up a few times. The chain joins TRBV5-1 to TRBJ1-3; D is ambiguous. The CDR3 is 14 residues long. CDR1 is SGHRS and CDR2 is YFSETQ in the germline V gene. The V end lost 4 bases, the J end lost 1 base, and 9 bases lay between the germline ends. The CDR3 reads CASSNGMSGNTIYF. The CDR3 region has the DNA TGCGCCAGCAGCAACGGGATGTCTGGAAACACCATATATTTT.

V gene TRBV15 combines with J gene TRBJ1-3, with D possibly matching TRBD1 (6 bases). The germline V gene has CDR1 LNHNV and CDR2 YYDKDF (reference sequence). The CDR3 runs 17 residues. Trimming removed 2 bases from V and 2 bases from J, with 16 bases in between. The CDR3 coding sequence is TGTGCCACCAGCAGACGTAACAGGGCTTTGACTGGAAACACCATATATTTT. Encoded protein: CATSRRNRALTGNTIYF.

At least ten counts were recorded for this clonotype. The genes are TRBV28 and TRBJ1-2; 10 positions match TRBD1. Losses at the gene ends were 1 base for V and 5 bases for J; bases not matched to a gene: 10. Germline loops: CDR1 MDHEN, CDR2 SYDVKM. This CDR3 is built from 17 residues. CDR3 region: CASSLSRDRGRPYGYTF. CDR3 coding DNA: TGTGCCAGCAGTTTATCCCGGGACAGGGGACGGCCTTATGGCTACACCTTC.

Turning to this clonotype: One base away lies a much larger clone, so this may be a sequencing read error. In this CDR3 the conserved last residue, phenylalanine or tryptophan, is missing, so a read error is likely. The CDR3 DNA follows: TGCGCCAGCAGTTTTGAGGGTGGCCGGGCTCACTATGGCTACACCTCC. It codes for CASSFEGGRAHYGYTS. V gene TRBV5-1 combines with J gene TRBJ1-2; D is unresolved. CDR1 SGHRS and CDR2 YFSETQ come from the germline V gene. Trimming pared 5 bases from V and 3 bases from J, leaving 20 bases between. CDR3 length: 16 amino acids.

Turning to this clonotype: Possible read error: a much larger clone is one base away. V usage is TRBV4-2 and J usage is TRBJ2-7, with 10 positions matching TRBD1. The CDR3 is 14 amino acids. Germline CDR1 and CDR2: LGHNA and YNFKEQ. With 5 bases clipped from V and 2 bases from J, the junction kept 3 bases outside the gene matches. This CDR3 is CASSAGQGTYEQYF. The CDR3 DNA follows: TGTGCCAGCAGCGCGGGACAGGGGACCTACGAGCAGTACTTC.

This clonotype was counted a few times. This chain connects TRBV19 to TRBJ1-1; no clear D gene. Trimming removed 3 bases from V and 7 bases from J, with 9 bases in between. Germline V CDR1 and CDR2: LNHDA, SQIVND (reference sequence). There are 12 residues in the CDR3. CDR3 coding DNA: TGTGCCAGTAGTATCCTCAGGAGTGAAGCTTTCTTT. This gives the protein CASSILRSEAFF. Full variable domain (missing parts from reference TRBV19 and TRBJ1-1): DGGITQSPKYLFRKEGQNVTLSCEQNLNHDAMYWYRQDPGQGLRLIYYSQIVNDFQKGDIAEGYSVSREKKESFPLTVTSAQKNPTAFYLCASSILRSEAFFGQGTRLTVV.

This clonotype has at least ten counts. The chain is built from TRBV6-1 and TRBJ2-6, with 9 positions matching TRBD2. With V trimmed by 6 bases and J by 0 bases, 6 bases remained unmatched. CDR1 and CDR2 from the germline V gene are MNHNS and SASEGT. This CDR3 comprises 17 residues. The CDR3 coding sequence is TGTGCCAGCAGCAAGCTAGCGGGACACTCTGGGGCCAACGTCCTGACTTTC. Residues: CASSKLAGHSGANVLTF.

This clonotype was counted ten times or more. The chain couples TRBV12-3 or TRBV12-4 to TRBJ1-1; D is unclear. V gave up 1 base and J gave up 4 bases, with 13 bases separating them. The CDR3 consists of 15 residues. The CDR3 sequence: CASSLVGELVTEAFF. The CDR3 DNA is TGTGCCAGCAGTTTAGTTGGGGAATTGGTCACTGAAGCTTTCTTT.

A few counts support this clonotype. This chain connects TRBV5-1 to TRBJ2-5, with D uncertain. The CDR3 length is 18 residues. Germline CDR1 is SGHRS and CDR2 is YFSETQ. Trimming shortened V by 1 base and J by 5 bases, and 24 bases separated the two germline ends. The CDR3 nucleotides are TGCGCCAGCAGCTTGCCGTCTTCCTTGACGGATGGGATGGAGACCCAGTACTTC. Amino acids: CASSLPSSLTDGMETQYF.

In this sample, this clonotype is medium-sized. V and J are TRBV28 and TRBJ1-2; 11 bases fit TRBD1. V shed 6 bases and J 0 bases; nucleotides not matched to a gene: 9. The CDR3 spans 17 residues. Germline V CDR1 and CDR2: MDHEN, SYDVKM. The CDR3 coding sequence is TGTGCCAGCAGGGGTCGGGACAGGGGGGATTCTAACTATGGCTACACCTTC. Translating it yields CASRGRDRGDSNYGYTF.

The gene calls are TRBV27 and TRBJ2-3, with TRBD1 matching over 9 bases. Germline CDR1 and CDR2: MNHEY and SMNVEV (reference sequence). V gave up 2 bases and J gave up 4 bases; unmatched junction bases: 7. The length of the CDR3 is 16 residues. The CDR3, as DNA: TGTGCCAGCAGTTTAGCGGCGACAGGGGGTTCAGATACGCAGTATTTT. Translated: CASSLAATGGSDTQYF.

This clonotype was recorded many times. The genes are TRBV7-8 and TRBJ1-1, with 7 nucleotides matching TRBD1. The germline V gene encodes CDR1 SGHVS and CDR2 FQNEAQ. The CDR3 is 14 amino acids. The ends lost 5 bases at V and 4 bases at J; junction bases unmatched: 7. This chain's CDR3 is CASSLTGWGTEAFF. In DNA, the CDR3 is TGTGCCAGCAGCCTGACAGGGTGGGGCACTGAAGCTTTCTTT.

This clonotype was detected many times. V is TRBV2 and J is TRBJ1-5; TRBD1 matches at 8 bases. J was trimmed by 2 bases and V by 10 bases; bases with no gene match: 7. Germline assignment: CDR1 SNHLY and CDR2 FYNNEI. This CDR3 comprises 14 residues. The CDR3 sequence: CATTSGQGNQPQHF. DNA for the CDR3: TGTGCCACCACTTCGGGACAGGGCAATCAGCCCCAGCATTTT.

This chain connects TRBV3-1 to TRBJ2-2; D unclear. Germline CDR1 and CDR2: LGHDT and YNNKEL (reference sequence). CDR3 length: 15 amino acids. With 3 bases removed from V and 2 bases from J, the gap between germline ends came to 10 bases. CDR3 DNA sequence: TGTGCCAGCAGCCAGACACTCCTTAACACCGGGGAGCTGTTTTTT. Protein: CASSQTLLNTGELFF.

This clonotype was seen many times. The CDR3 DNA reads as TGTGCCCTGGGACAGGGGGCGTTAGAGACCCAGTACTTC. Amino acids: CALGQGALETQYF. The gene calls are TRBV28 and TRBJ2-5; TRBD1 aligns across 12 bases. The CDR3 contains 13 residues. With 11 bases clipped from V and 4 bases from J, the junction kept 5 bases outside the gene matches. Per the germline V gene, CDR1 is MDHEN and CDR2 is SYDVKM. The full variable domain, completed using reference TRBV28 and TRBJ2-5, is DVKVTQSSRYLVKRTGEKVFLECVQDMDHENMFWYRQDPGLGLRLIYFSYDVKMKEKGDIPEGYSVSREKKERFSLILESASTNQTSMYLCALGQGALETQYFGPGTRLLVL.